Detailed here is one TCR beta chain. The PCR employed 60 Vbeta primers together with 13 Jbeta primers. Only in-frame clones appear in the TCRdb table, and some are missing; sequencing was by immunoSEQ multiplex PCR. Found here are 150,000 or so clones, less than 90% of them singletons; the top ten hold 3.5% to 5%. CDR1 and CDR2 (germline): SGHNT, YENEEA. With 3 bases clipped from V and 1 base from J, the junction kept 3 bases outside the gene matches. The CDR3 is 15 amino acids. This specimen belongs to a study of cytomegalovirus exposure and HLA in healthy donors. Sequencing used PBMCs. This TCR came from a man aged 50 to 59 in good health and CMV-seropositive. V gene TRBV11-3 combines with J gene TRBJ2-5; 9 bases fit TRBD2. The CDR3 DNA follows: TGTGCCAGCAGCTTGAGGCGGGGGGGCCAAGAGACCCAGTACTTC. It is translated as CASSLRRGGQETQYF.